What follows is one TCR beta chain and its context. Its antigen is unknown. The data were obtained in a study of cytomegalovirus exposure and HLA in healthy donors. Study-wide points: In vitro, a few CMV-associated chains proved specific for CMV antigens.

PCR involved 60 Vbeta and 13 Jbeta primers. Libraries were prepared by immunoSEQ multiplex PCR; TCRdb keeps only in-frame clonotypes and omits some of them. The profile shows over 110,000 clones, 60% to 85% of them singletons. The sequence was collected from a man between 18 and 35 years old in good health and CMV-seronegative. What was sequenced was PBMCs.

As DNA, the CDR3 is TGTGCCAGCAGTTACCCGGACAGCCTTAACTATGGCTACACCTTC. This gives the protein CASSYPDSLNYGYTF. This chain joins TRBV6-6 and TRBJ1-2; D perhaps matches TRBD1 (6 bases). CDR3 size: 15 residues. Germline lookup yields CDR1 MNHNY and CDR2 SVGAGI (reference sequence). V dropped 2 bases and J dropped 1 base, with 11 bases sitting between them.